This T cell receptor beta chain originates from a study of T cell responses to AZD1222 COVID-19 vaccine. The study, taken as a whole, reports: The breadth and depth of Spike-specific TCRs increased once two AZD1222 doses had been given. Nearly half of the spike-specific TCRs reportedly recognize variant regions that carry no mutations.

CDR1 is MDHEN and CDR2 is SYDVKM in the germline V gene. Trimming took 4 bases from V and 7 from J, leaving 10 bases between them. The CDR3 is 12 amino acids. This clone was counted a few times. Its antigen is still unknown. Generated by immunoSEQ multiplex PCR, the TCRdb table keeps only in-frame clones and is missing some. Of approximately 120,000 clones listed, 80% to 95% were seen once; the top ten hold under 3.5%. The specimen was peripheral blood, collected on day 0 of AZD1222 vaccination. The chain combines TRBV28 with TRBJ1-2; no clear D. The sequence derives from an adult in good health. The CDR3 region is CASSSTRLGYTF. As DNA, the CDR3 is TGTGCCAGCAGTTCGACACGTCTTGGCTACACCTTC.